Detailed here is one T cell receptor beta chain. The data stem from a study of blood T cell repertoires in COVID-19. This CDR3 is 14 amino acids long. V was clipped by 7 bases and J by 5 bases, with 18 bases between them. Germline V gene lookup returns CDR1 SQVTM and CDR2 ANQGSEA. Per the authors' pipeline: Amplification from reference gene primers served as the basis for estimated nucleated cell counts. Repertoires were generated with immunoSEQ multiplex PCR, while TCRdb's copy carries only in-frame clones and drops some. The DNA was the basis for D and trimming; V, J and clone size are from that table. The sample has around 40,000 clones; approximately 91% are singletons.

The clonotype comes from an elderly woman with acute or convalescent COVID-19. Sequenced input: peripheral blood. This chain uses TRBV29-1 with TRBJ2-1, with a weak D call TRBD2 (5 bases). The CDR3 is CSATARASNNEQFF. Here the CDR3 DNA reads TGCAGCGCAACCGCCCGGGCTAGCAACAATGAGCAGTTCTTC.